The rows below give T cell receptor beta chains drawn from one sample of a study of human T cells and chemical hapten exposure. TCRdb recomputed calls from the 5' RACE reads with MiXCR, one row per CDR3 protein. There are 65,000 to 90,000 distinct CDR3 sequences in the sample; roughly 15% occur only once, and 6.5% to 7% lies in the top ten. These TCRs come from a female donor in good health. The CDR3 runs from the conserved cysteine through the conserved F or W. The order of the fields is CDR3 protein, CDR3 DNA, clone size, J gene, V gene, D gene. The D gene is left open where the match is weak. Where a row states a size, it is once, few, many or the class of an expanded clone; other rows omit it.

CASSQEGGQDYGYTF | TGCGCCAGCAGCCAAGAGGGGGGGCAGGACTATGGCTACACCTTC | few | TRBJ1-2 | TRBV4-3 | -
CASSLVVGNTGELFF | TGCGCCAGCAGCTTGGTCGTAGGAAACACCGGGGAGCTGTTTTTT | few | TRBJ2-2 | TRBV5-1 | -
CASSQRGPGTYNEQFF | TGTGCCAGCAGCCAACGAGGGCCCGGGACCTACAATGAGCAGTTCTTC | - | TRBJ2-1 | TRBV4-2 | -
CSVRGLQETQYF | TGCAGCGTTAGAGGGCTCCAAGAGACCCAGTACTTC | few | TRBJ2-5 | TRBV29-1 | -
CAALHRDKSKTFF | TGTGCCGCCCTTCACAGGGACAAGTCGAAAACTTTCTTT | many | TRBJ1-1 | TRBV10-3 | -
CASSQEGRGQPQHF | TGCGCCAGCAGCCAAGAAGGCCGGGGCCAGCCCCAGCATTTT | few | TRBJ1-5 | TRBV4-3 | -
CASSLGLGQNNSPLHF | TGTGCCAGCAGCTTAGGTTTAGGGCAGAATAATTCACCCCTCCACTTT | few | TRBJ1-6 | TRBV7-8 | -
CASSYSMRGSYEQYF | TGTGCCAGCAGTTACTCGATGAGGGGAAGCTACGAGCAGTACTTC | - | TRBJ2-7 | TRBV6-5 | -
CAWSKGTGFYEQYF | TGTGCCTGGAGTAAAGGTACAGGGTTTTACGAGCAGTACTTC | - | TRBJ2-7 | TRBV30 | -
CSVESASDTQYF | TGCAGCGTTGAATCAGCATCAGATACGCAGTATTTT | many | TRBJ2-3 | TRBV29-1 | -
CASSLLAGAGTQYF | TGTGCCAGCAGTTTATTAGCGGGCGCGGGGACCCAGTACTTC | - | TRBJ2-5 | TRBV28 | TRBD2
CSVKPGLARTDTQYF | TGCAGCGTTAAACCGGGACTTGCCCGCACAGATACGCAGTATTTT | many | TRBJ2-3 | TRBV29-1 | -
CASRPTSTDTQYF | TGTGCCAGCAGACCAACTAGCACAGATACGCAGTATTTT | few | TRBJ2-3 | TRBV28 | -
CASRVAGGRETQYF | TGTGCCAGCAGAGTAGCGGGGGGGCGAGAGACCCAGTACTTC | once | TRBJ2-5 | TRBV12-3/TRBV12-4 | TRBD2
CASSPGQVLSYEQYF | TGTGCCAGCAGCCCCGGACAGGTCCTCTCCTACGAGCAGTACTTC | many | TRBJ2-7 | TRBV5-5 | TRBD1
CASSPGWSGANVLTF | TGTGCCAGCTCACCTGGGTGGTCTGGGGCCAACGTCCTGACTTTC | few | TRBJ2-6 | TRBV18 | -
CASSYSDRGGLQLFF | TGTGCCAGCAGTTACTCGGACAGGGGAGGTTTGCAACTGTTTTTT | few | TRBJ1-4 | TRBV6-6 | TRBD1
CASSSPGAYEQYF | TGTGCCAGCAGTTCACCGGGGGCCTACGAGCAGTACTTC | - | TRBJ2-7 | TRBV5-4 | -
CSARRRRSYNEQFF | TGCAGTGCTAGACGCAGGCGCTCCTACAATGAGCAGTTCTTC | many | TRBJ2-1 | TRBV20-1 | -
CASSQGFSGNTIYF | TGTGCCAGCAGCCAAGGGTTCTCTGGAAACACCATATATTTT | - | TRBJ1-3 | TRBV3-1 | -
CSVNGQGPYGYTF | TGCAGCGTTAACGGACAGGGACCGTATGGCTACACCTTC | - | TRBJ1-2 | TRBV29-1 | TRBD1
CASSPEPRTSTQYF | TGTGCCAGCAGTCCCGAGCCCAGGACTAGTACGCAGTATTTT | many | TRBJ2-3 | TRBV27 | TRBD2
CASQREGGTGELFF | TGTGCCAGCCAGCGGGAGGGAGGAACCGGGGAGCTGTTTTTT | - | TRBJ2-2 | TRBV7-9 | TRBD2
CASSALRNTEAFF | TGTGCCAGCAGTGCCTTACGGAACACTGAAGCTTTCTTT | few | TRBJ1-1 | TRBV12-3/TRBV12-4 | -
CASTLLAGNTNEQFF | TGTGCCAGCACCCTTCTAGCGGGAAATACCAATGAGCAGTTCTTC | many | TRBJ2-1 | TRBV6-1 | TRBD2
CASSSRVRTGSDTQYF | TGTGCCAGCAGCAGCCGGGTGAGGACAGGCTCAGATACGCAGTATTTT | few | TRBJ2-3 | TRBV7-2 | TRBD1
CASSSSRGQFYEQYF | TGTGCCAGCAGCTCGTCGCGGGGGCAGTTTTACGAGCAGTACTTC | few | TRBJ2-7 | TRBV13 | -
CASSFTGEETQYF | TGTGCCAGCAGCTTCACCGGGGAAGAGACCCAGTACTTC | - | TRBJ2-5 | TRBV3-1 | -
CASSQDRTAYATNTGELFF | TGTGCCAGCAGCCAAGACAGGACAGCCTATGCGACGAACACCGGGGAGCTGTTTTTT | few | TRBJ2-2 | TRBV3-1 | -
CATSVGQGRADTQYF | TGTGCCACCAGCGTAGGACAGGGGCGGGCAGATACGCAGTATTTT | many | TRBJ2-3 | TRBV24-1 | TRBD1
CSADGQANTEAFF | TGCAGTGCTGACGGACAGGCGAACACTGAAGCTTTCTTT | - | TRBJ1-1 | TRBV20-1 | TRBD1
CSASPQLAGSGEQYF | TGCAGTGCTAGCCCCCAACTAGCGGGAAGCGGCGAGCAGTACTTC | few | TRBJ2-7 | TRBV20-1 | TRBD2
CASSLQGAGQPQHF | TGTGCCAGCAGCTTGCAGGGGGCTGGGCAGCCCCAGCATTTT | many | TRBJ1-5 | TRBV5-8 | TRBD1
CASSRGRGSGNTIYF | TGTGCCAGCAGCAGGGGCAGAGGCTCTGGAAACACCATATATTTT | few | TRBJ1-3 | TRBV21-1 | -
CASSPGTSVYNEQFF | TGCGCCAGCAGTCCCGGGACTAGCGTCTACAATGAGCAGTTCTTC | - | TRBJ2-1 | TRBV5-1 | TRBD2
CSAEDQGARGYTF | TGCAGCGCCGAAGATCAGGGGGCGCGTGGCTACACCTTC | - | TRBJ1-2 | TRBV29-1 | TRBD1
CASSEVGGKNTIYF | TGTGCCAGCAGTGAAGTTGGAGGGAAGAACACCATATATTTT | - | TRBJ1-3 | TRBV6-1 | -
CASSLAEAVAGELFF | TGTGCCAGTAGCCTGGCGGAGGCGGTTGCCGGGGAGCTGTTTTTT | - | TRBJ2-2 | TRBV19 | -
CSAGHNQETQYF | TGCAGTGCCGGACATAACCAAGAGACCCAGTACTTC | - | TRBJ2-5 | TRBV20-1 | -
CASNDGNTEAFF | TGTGCCAGCAACGACGGTAACACTGAAGCTTTCTTT | - | TRBJ1-1 | TRBV28 | -
CASSLVVGAQETQYF | TGCGCCAGCAGCTTGGTTGTGGGGGCCCAAGAGACCCAGTACTTC | - | TRBJ2-5 | TRBV5-1 | -
CASSQDLNRRGAQETQYF | TGCGCCAGCAGCCAAGATCTGAATCGGCGGGGGGCCCAAGAGACCCAGTACTTC | - | TRBJ2-5 | TRBV4-3 | TRBD2
CASNVEGTSGRARNTGELFF | TGTGCCAGCAACGTGGAGGGGACTAGCGGGAGGGCCAGGAACACCGGGGAGCTGTTTTTT | few | TRBJ2-2 | TRBV28 | TRBD2
CASSLGQGVYEQFF | TGTGCCAGCAGCTTGGGACAGGGGGTATATGAGCAGTTCTTC | - | TRBJ2-1 | TRBV7-9 | TRBD1
CASSRTQETQYF | TGTGCCAGCAGTCGGACACAAGAGACCCAGTACTTC | - | TRBJ2-5 | TRBV2 | -
CASSLGEGQETQYF | TGTGCCAGCAGCTTAGGGGAGGGCCAAGAGACCCAGTACTTC | once | TRBJ2-5 | TRBV7-8 | TRBD2
CASSLGDGWAQYF | TGCGCCAGCAGCTTGGGGGACGGATGGGCGCAGTACTTC | few | TRBJ2-7 | TRBV5-1 | -
CASSPPGRGNEKLFF | TGTGCCAGCTCACCACCGGGCAGGGGCAATGAAAAACTGTTTTTT | - | TRBJ1-4 | TRBV18 | -
CAWSERDRDYSPLHF | TGTGCCTGGAGCGAGCGTGATAGGGATTATTCACCCCTCCACTTT | few | TRBJ1-6 | TRBV30 | -
CASVGASDTQYF | TGTGCCAGCGTTGGAGCCTCAGATACGCAGTATTTT | few | TRBJ2-3 | TRBV18 | -
CASTRKYNEQFF | TGTGCCAGCACACGGAAATACAATGAGCAGTTCTTC | - | TRBJ2-1 | TRBV13 | -
CASRISSNTEAFF | TGTGCCAGTCGAATATCAAGCAACACTGAAGCTTTCTTT | few | TRBJ1-1 | TRBV19 | -
CASREGQGIANVLTF | TGCGCCAGCAGAGAGGGACAGGGGATTGCCAACGTCCTGACTTTC | few | TRBJ2-6 | TRBV5-1 | TRBD1
CSVASSSQGGFF | TGCAGCGTTGCGTCTTCTTCACAGGGTGGGTTCTTC | - | TRBJ2-1 | TRBV29-1 | -
CASSLEDGRRNEQYF | TGTGCCAGCAGCTTGGAAGACGGGAGAAGGAACGAGCAGTACTTC | few | TRBJ2-7 | TRBV5-6 | -
CASSPGGPWGGRQYF | TGTGCCAGCAGCCCCGGGGGGCCCTGGGGGGGGAGGCAGTACTTC | few | TRBJ2-7 | TRBV7-2 | -
CSAHRVSSYNEQFF | TGCAGCGCGCATAGGGTCTCCTCCTACAATGAGCAGTTCTTC | few | TRBJ2-1 | TRBV29-1 | -
CASSGDSTLYEQYF | TGTGCCAGCAGCGGGGACTCGACCCTCTACGAGCAGTACTTC | - | TRBJ2-7 | TRBV6-2/TRBV6-3 | -
CASSQDADIYGYTF | TGTGCCAGCAGCCAAGATGCGGATATATATGGCTACACCTTC | - | TRBJ1-2 | TRBV14 | -